These 15 T cell receptor beta chains came from one sample sequenced in a study of graft-versus-host responses after intestinal transplantation. These TCRs' antigens remain unknown. Data came from immunoSEQ multiplex PCR; TCRdb stores just in-frame clones and leaves some out. The sample yields about 94,000 clones, around 90% seen once. The sample in question was unstimulated CD8+ T cells sorted from spleen or lymph node cells, obtained before intestinal transplant. Receptors originate from a human donor who received an intestinal transplant.

The V gene is TRBV4-2, the J gene TRBJ1-1; 7 bases fit TRBD1. Trimming cost V 0 bases and J 1 base; bases outside gene matches: 5. The CDR3 is 16 amino acids. CDR1 is LGHNA, CDR2 YNFKEQ, per germline. In DNA, the CDR3 is TGTGCCAGCAGCCAAGAGGGCAGGGGGGCGAACACTGAAGCTTTCTTT. Its protein product is CASSQEGRGANTEAFF.

The chain links TRBV28 to TRBJ1-2; D is unresolved. This CDR3 spans 14 amino acids. From germline, CDR1 is MDHEN and CDR2 SYDVKM. V was shortened by 4 bases and J by 1 base, with 10 bases between the two germline ends. CDR3 coding DNA: TGTGCCAGCAGTTATGGGAGAATTAACTATGGCTACACCTTC. Protein: CASSYGRINYGYTF.

This rearrangement joins TRBV19 to TRBJ2-7; D is possibly TRBD1 (6 bases). From germline, CDR1 is LNHDA and CDR2 SQIVND (reference sequence). CDR3 length: 13 amino acids. Trimming removed 5 bases from V and 7 bases from J, with 15 bases in between. The CDR3 spells CASSQGTLGEQYF. CDR3 in DNA: TGTGCCAGTAGTCAGGGGACGCTCGGGGAGCAGTACTTC. Together with reference TRBV19 and TRBJ2-7, the CDR3 gives the full variable domain: DGGITQSPKYLFRKEGQNVTLSCEQNLNHDAMYWYRQDPGQGLRLIYYSQIVNDFQKGDIAEGYSVSREKKESFPLTVTSAQKNPTAFYLCASSQGTLGEQYFGPGTRLTVT.

J is TRBJ2-1 and V is TRBV4-1; 7 bases are shared with TRBD2. The CDR3 consists of 16 residues. The V gene's germline CDR1 is MGHRA and CDR2 YSYEKL. V was pared by 1 base and J by 1 base, with 4 bases of the junction left unmatched. CDR3 sequence reads: CASSQAPSGSYNEQFF. For the CDR3, the DNA is TGCGCCAGCAGCCAAGCACCTAGCGGATCCTACAATGAGCAGTTCTTC.

The gene calls are TRBV28 and TRBJ2-2, with 9 positions matching TRBD2. CDR1 MDHEN and CDR2 SYDVKM come from the germline V gene. Trimming cost V 6 bases and J 7 bases; bases outside gene matches: 9. The CDR3 sequence is 15 residues long. The CDR3, as DNA: TGTGCCAGCAGCGTGACTAGCGGCCCCGGCGGGGAGCTGTTTTTT. As protein: CASSVTSGPGGELFF.

This rearrangement joins TRBV30 to TRBJ1-1; D is ambiguous. Trimming removed 0 bases at V and 5 bases at J, with 4 bases between. This CDR3 contains 11 residues. Germline CDR1 and CDR2: GTSNPN and SVGIG (reference sequence). The CDR3 nucleotides read TGTGCCTGGAGTGTACAGACTGAAGCTTTCTTT. Translating gives CAWSVQTEAFF. The full variable domain, completed using reference TRBV30 and TRBJ1-1, is SQTIHQWPATLVQPVGSPLSLECTVEGTSNPNLYWYRQAAGRGLQLLFYSVGIGQISSEVPQNLSASRPQDRQFILSSKKLLLSDSGFYLCAWSVQTEAFFGQGTRLTVV.

The rearrangement uses TRBV6-5 and TRBJ1-1; TRBD1 agrees at 9 bases. The CDR3 totals 13 residues. The V segment lost 2 bases and the J segment 8 bases; nucleotides outside the gene matches: 3. CDR1 is MNHEY and CDR2 is SVGAGI in the germline V gene. The DNA for the CDR3 is TGTGCCAGCAGTTACAGGGGACAGGGAGAAGCTTTCTTT. Its protein product is CASSYRGQGEAFF.

The V and J genes are TRBV14 and TRBJ2-5; 9 nucleotides line up with TRBD2. Germline V gene lookup returns CDR1 SGHDN and CDR2 FVKESK. After removal of 0 bases from V and 3 bases from J, the junction contained 20 bases not matched to a gene. The CDR3 is made up of 21 amino acids. CDR3 bases: TGTGCCAGCAGCCAAGATGAGACAGGAACCGGGATGGTAGCGGGAGAAGAGACCCAGTACTTC. It encodes CASSQDETGTGMVAGEETQYF. The whole variable domain, remainder taken from reference TRBV14 and TRBJ2-5, is EAGVTQFPSHSVIEKGQTVTLRCDPISGHDNLYWYRRVMGKEIKFLLHFVKESKQDESGMPNNRFLAERTGGTYSTLKVQPAELEDSGVYFCASSQDETGTGMVAGEETQYFGPGTRLLVL.

J is TRBJ2-1 and V is TRBV19; 11 nucleotides line up with TRBD2. V shed 3 bases, J shed 8 bases, and the junction held 9 bases outside the gene matches. Germline assignment: CDR1 LNHDA and CDR2 SQIVND (reference sequence). CDR3 size: 16 residues. In DNA form, the CDR3 reads TGTGCCAGTAGTATTCTTATTAGCGGGGGGGCCCATGAGCAGTTCTTC. Protein: CASSILISGGAHEQFF.

This chain joins TRBV28 and TRBJ2-4; TRBD1 might be the D (5 bases). Germline loops: CDR1 MDHEN, CDR2 SYDVKM. The CDR3 length is 16 residues. Between the trimmed V and J ends, which lost 4 bases and 0 bases, there was a span of 13 bases. The CDR3 is CASSSPGHLAKNIQYF. The CDR3 coding sequence is TGTGCCAGCAGTTCCCCAGGACACCTAGCCAAAAACATTCAGTACTTC.

The CDR3 is CASSLTRRDLLEQFF. The CDR3 bases are TGTGCCAGCAGCTTAACGAGGCGGGACCTCCTGGAGCAGTTCTTC. J is TRBJ2-1 and V is TRBV7-3; D is perhaps TRBD2 (6 bases). V lost 0 bases and J lost 10, with 16 bases in between. The CDR3 has 15 amino acids. The V gene's germline CDR1 is SGHTA and CDR2 FQGTGA.

The chain uses TRBV4-1 and TRBJ2-1, with 8 bases that match TRBD2. CDR3 length equals 17 residues. The V gene end was trimmed by 0 bases and the J gene end by 2 bases; junction bases not matched to a gene: 6. Germline-derived CDR1 and CDR2 are MGHRA and YSYEKL. Here the CDR3 DNA reads TGCGCCAGCAGCCAAGACCAGCCGGGGGGGACCTACAATGAGCAGTTCTTC. The encoded protein is CASSQDQPGGTYNEQFF.

The genes are TRBV6-1 and TRBJ1-1, with TRBD1 as a possible D gene (6 bases). This CDR3 comprises 15 residues. Trimming removed 7 bases at V and 0 bases at J, with 15 bases between. CDR1 and CDR2 (germline): MNHNS, SASEGT. The CDR3 reads CASTSTGELNTEAFF. DNA of the CDR3: TGTGCCAGCACCTCGACAGGAGAGTTGAACACTGAAGCTTTCTTT.

The chain combines TRBV6-5 with TRBJ2-5; TRBD1 is a possible D gene (5 bases). This CDR3 spans 14 amino acids. CDR1 and CDR2 from the germline V gene are MNHEY and SVGAGI. The V end was cut by 0 bases, the J end by 1 base, with 6 bases between. CDR3 loop: CASSYSQGQETQYF. CDR3 DNA: TGTGCCAGCAGTTACTCGCAGGGCCAAGAGACCCAGTACTTC.

In this sample, this clone turned up a few times. The gene calls are TRBV7-9 and TRBJ2-4; D unclear. The CDR3 covers 17 residues. V was pared by 1 base and J by 0 bases, with 13 bases between. From germline, CDR1 is SEHNR and CDR2 FQNEAQ (reference sequence). The CDR3 DNA sequence: TGTGCCAGCAGCTTAGGTCAGTCATGGTCAGCCAAAAACATTCAGTACTTC. Translation: CASSLGQSWSAKNIQYF.